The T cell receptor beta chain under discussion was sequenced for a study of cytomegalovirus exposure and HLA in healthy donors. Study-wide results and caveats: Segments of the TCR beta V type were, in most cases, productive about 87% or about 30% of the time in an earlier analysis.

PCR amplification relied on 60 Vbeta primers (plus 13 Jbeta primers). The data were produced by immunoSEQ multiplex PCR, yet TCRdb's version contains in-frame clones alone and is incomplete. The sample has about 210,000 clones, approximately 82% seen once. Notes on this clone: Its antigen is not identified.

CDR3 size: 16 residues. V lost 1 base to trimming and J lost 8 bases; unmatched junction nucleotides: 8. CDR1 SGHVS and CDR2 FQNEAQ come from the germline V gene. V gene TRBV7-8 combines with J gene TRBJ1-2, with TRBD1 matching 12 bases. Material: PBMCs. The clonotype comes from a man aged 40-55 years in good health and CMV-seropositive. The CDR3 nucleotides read TGTGCCAGCAGCTTAGGGACCGGGACAGGGGGCGGCGGCTACACCTTC. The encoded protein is CASSLGTGTGGGGYTF. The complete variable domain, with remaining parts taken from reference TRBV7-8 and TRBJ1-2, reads GAGVSQSPRYKVAKRGQDVALRCDPISGHVSLFWYQQALGQGPEFLTYFQNEAQLDKSGLPSDRFFAERPEGSVSTLKIQRTQQEDSAVYLCASSLGTGTGGGGYTFGSGTRLTVV.